This T cell receptor (beta chain) is from a study of T-cell reconstitution after alpha-beta-depleted transplantation in children. Unique molecular identifiers featured in how the TCRbeta library was prepared. TCRdb passed the PCR reads through MiXCR, listing each CDR3 protein once. The data hold about 230,000 distinct CDR3 sequences, with approximately 10% observed a single time. V lost 5 bases to trimming and J lost 0 bases, with 11 bases between them. CDR3 length: 15 amino acids. The material sequenced was PBMCs from the stem cell graft donor, taken from the stem cell graft. This chain links TRBV12-3 or TRBV12-4 with TRBJ1-5; possibly TRBD1 for D (6 bases). This TCR was sampled from a human donor who donated a stem cell graft to a child with acute lymphoblastic leukemia. DNA of the CDR3: TGTGCCAGCAGTCTCACAGGGAATAGCAATCAGCCCCAGCATTTT. Translation: CASSLTGNSNQPQHF.